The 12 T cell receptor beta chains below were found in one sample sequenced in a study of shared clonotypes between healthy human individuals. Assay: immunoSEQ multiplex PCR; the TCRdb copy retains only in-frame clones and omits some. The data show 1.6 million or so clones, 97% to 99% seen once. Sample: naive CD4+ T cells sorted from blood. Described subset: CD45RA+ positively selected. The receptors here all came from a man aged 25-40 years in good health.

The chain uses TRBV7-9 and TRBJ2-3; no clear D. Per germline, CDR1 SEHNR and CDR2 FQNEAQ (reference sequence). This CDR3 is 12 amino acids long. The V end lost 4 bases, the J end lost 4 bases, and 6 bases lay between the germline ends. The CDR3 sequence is CASSSPPDTQYF. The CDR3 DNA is TGTGCCAGCAGCTCCCCTCCAGATACGCAGTATTTT.

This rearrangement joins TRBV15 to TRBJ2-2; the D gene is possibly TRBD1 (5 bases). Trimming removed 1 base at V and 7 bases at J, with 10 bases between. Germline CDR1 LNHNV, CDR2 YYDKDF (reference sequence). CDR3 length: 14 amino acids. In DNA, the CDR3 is TGTGCCACCAGCAGAGCGGTAACAGGCGGGGAGCTGTTTTTT. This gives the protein CATSRAVTGGELFF. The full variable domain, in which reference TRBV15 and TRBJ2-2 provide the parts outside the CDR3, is DAMVIQNPRYQVTQFGKPVTLSCSQTLNHNVMYWYQQKSSQAPKLLFHYYDKDFNNEADTPDNFQSRRPNTSFCFLDIRSPGLGDTAMYLCATSRAVTGGELFFGEGSRLTVL.

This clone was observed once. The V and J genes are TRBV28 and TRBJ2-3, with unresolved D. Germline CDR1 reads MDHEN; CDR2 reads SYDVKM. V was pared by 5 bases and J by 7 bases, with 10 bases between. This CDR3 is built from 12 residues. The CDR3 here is CASSLDDNTQYF. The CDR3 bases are TGTGCCAGCAGTCTCGACGATAATACGCAGTATTTT. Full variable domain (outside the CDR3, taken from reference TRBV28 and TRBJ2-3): DVKVTQSSRYLVKRTGEKVFLECVQDMDHENMFWYRQDPGLGLRLIYFSYDVKMKEKGDIPEGYSVSREKKERFSLILESASTNQTSMYLCASSLDDNTQYFGPGTRLTVL.

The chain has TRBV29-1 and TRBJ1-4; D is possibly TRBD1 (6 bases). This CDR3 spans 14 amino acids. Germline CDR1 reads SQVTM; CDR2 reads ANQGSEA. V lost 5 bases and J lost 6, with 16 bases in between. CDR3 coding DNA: TGCAGCGTTCGTGACCGGGACACTCATGAAAAACTGTTTTTT. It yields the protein CSVRDRDTHEKLFF.

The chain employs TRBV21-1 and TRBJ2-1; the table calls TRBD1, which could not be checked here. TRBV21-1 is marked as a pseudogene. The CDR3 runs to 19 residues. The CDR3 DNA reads TGTGCCAGCAGCCCCCCGGGACTGGCACCCACAGGGGATTTCAATGAGCAGTTCTTC. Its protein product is CASSPPGLAPTGDFNEQFF.

The CDR3, as DNA: TGTGCCACCACTAGAGTGACAGATACGCAGTATTTT. This translates into CATTRVTDTQYF. The chain couples TRBV2 to TRBJ2-3, with a tentative D call TRBD2 (5 bases). Trimming removed 10 bases from V and 3 bases from J, with 11 bases in between. Germline loops: CDR1 SNHLY, CDR2 FYNNEI. CDR3 length: 12 residues.

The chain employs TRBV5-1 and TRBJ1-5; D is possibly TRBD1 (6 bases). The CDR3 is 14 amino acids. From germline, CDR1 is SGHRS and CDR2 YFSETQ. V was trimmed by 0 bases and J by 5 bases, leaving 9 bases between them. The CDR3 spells CASSLAAGDQPQHF. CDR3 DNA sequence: TGCGCCAGCAGCTTGGCCGCAGGGGATCAGCCCCAGCATTTT.

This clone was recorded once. CDR3 nucleotides: TGTGCCATCAGTCGGACAGGGACCAACACTGAAGCTTTCTTT. Translated: CAISRTGTNTEAFF. This sequence joins TRBV10-3 and TRBJ1-1; 8 bases line up with TRBD1. The ends lost 5 bases at V and 2 bases at J; junction bases unmatched: 4. The germline V gene encodes CDR1 ENHRY and CDR2 SYGVKD. This CDR3 comprises 14 residues.

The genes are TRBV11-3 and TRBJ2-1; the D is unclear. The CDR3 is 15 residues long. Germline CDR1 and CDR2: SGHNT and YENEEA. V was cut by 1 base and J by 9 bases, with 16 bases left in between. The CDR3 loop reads CASSLGPIEKGEQFF. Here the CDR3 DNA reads TGTGCCAGCAGCTTAGGCCCAATTGAGAAAGGTGAGCAGTTCTTC.

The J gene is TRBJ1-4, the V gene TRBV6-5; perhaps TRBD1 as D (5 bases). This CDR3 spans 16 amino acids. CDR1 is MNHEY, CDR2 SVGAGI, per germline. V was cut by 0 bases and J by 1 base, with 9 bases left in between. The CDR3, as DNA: TGTGCCAGCAGTTACTCGAACGGGGGAACTAATGAAAAACTGTTTTTT. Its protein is CASSYSNGGTNEKLFF.

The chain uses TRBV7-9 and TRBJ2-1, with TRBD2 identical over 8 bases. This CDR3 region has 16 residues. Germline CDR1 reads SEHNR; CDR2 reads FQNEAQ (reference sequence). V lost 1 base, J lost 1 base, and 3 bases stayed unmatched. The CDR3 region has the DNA TGTGCCAGCAGCTTAGGAGGCGGGAGGTCCTACAATGAGCAGTTCTTC. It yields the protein CASSLGGGRSYNEQFF.

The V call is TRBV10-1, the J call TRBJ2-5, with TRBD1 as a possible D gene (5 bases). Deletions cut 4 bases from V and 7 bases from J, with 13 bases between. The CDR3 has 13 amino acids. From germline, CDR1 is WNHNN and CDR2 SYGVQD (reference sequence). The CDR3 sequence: CASSVGRDGTQYF. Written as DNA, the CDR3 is TGCGCCAGCAGTGTTGGCAGGGATGGGACCCAGTACTTC.